The 3 T cell receptor beta chains below were found in one sample sequenced in a study of T cell responses to AZD1222 COVID-19 vaccine. Sequencing used immunoSEQ multiplex PCR; TCRdb keeps in-frame clones, though not all of them. The repertoire consists of about 110,000 clones, with under 95% occurring once and the leading ten covering roughly 7%. The sample consisted of peripheral blood, taken on day 0 of AZD1222 vaccination. The receptors stem from an adult in good health.

This chain links TRBV14 with TRBJ2-6, with D hard to call. This CDR3 contains 13 residues. Trimming left V 5 bases short and J 0 bases short, with 2 bases between. The V gene's germline CDR1 is SGHDN and CDR2 FVKESK. Written as DNA, the CDR3 is TGTGCCAGCAGCAACTCTGGGGCCAACGTCCTGACTTTC. Protein: CASSNSGANVLTF.

The chain has TRBV29-1 and TRBJ1-4; possibly TRBD1 for D (5 bases). The CDR3 length is 12 residues. Trimming shortened V by 7 bases and J by 12 bases, and 18 bases separated the two germline ends. Germline values: CDR1 SQVTM, CDR2 ANQGSEA. CDR3 coding DNA: TGCAGCGCTCGGACCGGCTTGGGGGAACTGTTTTTT. Translating it yields CSARTGLGELFF.

The V and J genes are TRBV21-1 and TRBJ2-5; the D call in the table, TRBD2, was not verified against the DNA. TRBV21-1 is a pseudogene. The CDR3 loop spans 14 amino acids. The DNA of the CDR3 is TGTGCCAGCAGCCAGAGCGGGGACCGGGAGACCCAGTACTTC. It translates to CASSQSGDRETQYF.